This TCR beta chain was documented in a study of human T cells and chemical hapten exposure. In the study overall: 2% DPC was applied to around 2 cm by around 2 cm of upper inner arm skin for sensitization.

Described time point: patch test 3, about 24 weeks after DPC sensitization. The treatment here: therapeutic diphenylcyclopropenone sensitization with weekly scalp DPC. CDR3 size: 14 residues. CDR1 SGHKS and CDR2 YYEKEE come from the germline V gene (reference sequence). Trimming took off 1 base at V and 6 bases at J, with 10 bases between the two ends. TCRdb ran MiXCR on the RACE reads and lists one entry per CDR3 protein. The profile shows roughly 84,000 distinct CDR3 sequences, roughly a tenth of them singletons. The sequence came from a woman in her 50s with alopecia areata. Some clones in this sample may be carry-over from other donors' samples. J is TRBJ2-2 and V is TRBV5-5; the D is unclear. The sequencing here drew on whole blood, taken in connection with sensitization to the hapten diphenylcyclopropenone (DPC). Written as DNA, the CDR3 is TGTGCCAGCAGCTTGTTCCCCGCCCCCGGGGAGCTGTTTTTT. It codes for CASSLFPAPGELFF.